The clone carrying this T cell receptor beta chain was recorded at least ten times. Its antigen is still unknown. This CDR3 region has 13 residues. Trimming removed 6 bases at V and 5 bases at J, with 11 bases between. CDR1 is MNHEY, CDR2 SVGAGI, per germline. The record originates from a study of T-cell memory formation after mild COVID-19. Whole-study results and caveats: Later expanders leaned toward CD4+, whereas clones contracting from day 15 to 85 were balanced CD4/CD8. CD4+ contracting clones were mainly CM and EM; CD8+ ones, EMRA.

TCRdb re-called the 5' RACE reads with MiXCR, one entry per CDR3 protein. The table lists approximately 150,000 distinct CDR3 sequences, roughly 6.3% of them singletons. The sequence came from an adult woman who had mild COVID-19 (a few samples of this study predate the infection). Cell type and time point are not known. The gene calls are TRBV6-5 and TRBJ1-5; perhaps TRBD1 as D (6 bases). The specimen sequenced was PBMCs or a T cell subset sorted from them (not recorded which). This CDR3 reads CASSQNRDQPQHF. CDR3 coding DNA: TGTGCCAGCAGCCAGAACAGGGATCAGCCCCAGCATTTT.